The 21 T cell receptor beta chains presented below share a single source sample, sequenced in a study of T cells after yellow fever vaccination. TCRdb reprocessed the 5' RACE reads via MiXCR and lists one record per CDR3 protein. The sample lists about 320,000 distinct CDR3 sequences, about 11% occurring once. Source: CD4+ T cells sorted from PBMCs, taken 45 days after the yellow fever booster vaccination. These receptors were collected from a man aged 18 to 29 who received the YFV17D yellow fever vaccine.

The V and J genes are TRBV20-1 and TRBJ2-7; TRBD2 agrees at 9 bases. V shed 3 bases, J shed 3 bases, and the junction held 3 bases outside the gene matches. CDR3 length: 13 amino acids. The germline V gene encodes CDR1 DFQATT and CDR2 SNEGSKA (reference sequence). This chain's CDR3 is CSASSGGDYEQYV. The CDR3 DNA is TGCAGTGCTAGTAGCGGGGGCGACTACGAGCAGTACGTC.

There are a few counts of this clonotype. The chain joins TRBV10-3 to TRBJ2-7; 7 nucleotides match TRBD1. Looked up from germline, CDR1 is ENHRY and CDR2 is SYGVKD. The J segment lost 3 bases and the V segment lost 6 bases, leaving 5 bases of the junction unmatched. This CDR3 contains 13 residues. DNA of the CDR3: TGTGCCATCAGCGGGACAGAGTTCTACGAGCAGTACTTC. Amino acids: CAISGTEFYEQYF.

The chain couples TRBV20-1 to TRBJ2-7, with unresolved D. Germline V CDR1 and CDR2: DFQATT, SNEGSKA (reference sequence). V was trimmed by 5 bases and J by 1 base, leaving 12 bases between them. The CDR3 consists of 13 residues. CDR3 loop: CSAAPGQSYEQYF. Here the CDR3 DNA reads TGCAGTGCTGCTCCCGGCCAGTCCTACGAGCAGTACTTC.

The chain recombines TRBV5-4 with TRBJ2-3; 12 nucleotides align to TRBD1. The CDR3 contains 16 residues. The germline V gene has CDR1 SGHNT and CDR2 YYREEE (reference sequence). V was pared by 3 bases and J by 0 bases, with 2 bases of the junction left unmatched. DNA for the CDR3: TGTGCCAGCAGCTGGGACAGGGGGCTAAGCACAGATACGCAGTATTTT. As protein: CASSWDRGLSTDTQYF.

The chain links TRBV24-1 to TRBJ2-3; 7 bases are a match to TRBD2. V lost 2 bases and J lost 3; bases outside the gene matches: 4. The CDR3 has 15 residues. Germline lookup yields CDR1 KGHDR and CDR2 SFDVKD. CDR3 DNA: TGTGCCACCAGTGATTCCTGGGGGGGGACAGATACGCAGTATTTT. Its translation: CATSDSWGGTDTQYF.

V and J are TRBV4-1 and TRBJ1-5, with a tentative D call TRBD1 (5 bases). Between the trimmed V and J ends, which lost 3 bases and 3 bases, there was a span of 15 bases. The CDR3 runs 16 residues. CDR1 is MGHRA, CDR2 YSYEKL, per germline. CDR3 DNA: TGCGCCAGCAGCCATCCCCCCCGGGGGGTCAATCAGCCCCAGCATTTT. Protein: CASSHPPRGVNQPQHF.

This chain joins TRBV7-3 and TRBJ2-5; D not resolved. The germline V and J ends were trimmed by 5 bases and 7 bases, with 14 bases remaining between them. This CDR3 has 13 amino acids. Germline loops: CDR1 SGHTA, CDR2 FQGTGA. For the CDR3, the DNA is TGTGCCAGCAGCCGGTCCGCCCGAGGGACCCAGTACTTC. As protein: CASSRSARGTQYF.

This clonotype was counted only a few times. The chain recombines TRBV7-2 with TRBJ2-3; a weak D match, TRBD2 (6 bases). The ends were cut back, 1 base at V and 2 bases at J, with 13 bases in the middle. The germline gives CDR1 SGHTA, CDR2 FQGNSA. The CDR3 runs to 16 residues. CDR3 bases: TGTGCCAGCAGCTTAGGGGTCGGGGGTCACACAGATACGCAGTATTTT. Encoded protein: CASSLGVGGHTDTQYF.

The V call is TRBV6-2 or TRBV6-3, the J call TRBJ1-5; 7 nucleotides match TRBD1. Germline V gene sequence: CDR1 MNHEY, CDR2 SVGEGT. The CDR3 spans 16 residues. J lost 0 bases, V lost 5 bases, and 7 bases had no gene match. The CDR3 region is CASSVRDSFSNQPQHF. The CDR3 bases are TGTGCCAGCAGTGTCCGGGACAGCTTTAGCAATCAGCCCCAGCATTTT.

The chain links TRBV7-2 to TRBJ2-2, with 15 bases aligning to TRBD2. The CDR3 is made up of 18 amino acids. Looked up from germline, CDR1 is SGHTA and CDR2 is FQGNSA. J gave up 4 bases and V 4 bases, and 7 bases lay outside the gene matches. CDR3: CASSWGLAGGRGTGELFF. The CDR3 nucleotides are TGTGCCAGCAGCTGGGGACTAGCGGGGGGACGGGGCACCGGGGAGCTGTTTTTT.

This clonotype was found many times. CDR3 coding DNA: TGTGCCAGCAGTCGCAGGGGCGGGGGGCAAGAGACCCAGTACTTC. This sequence encodes CASSRRGGGQETQYF. This chain uses TRBV7-2 with TRBJ2-5, with 8 bases identical to TRBD2. V shed 6 bases and J 2 bases; nucleotides not matched to a gene: 8. The germline CDR1 and CDR2 sequences are SGHTA and FQGNSA. CDR3 size: 15 residues.

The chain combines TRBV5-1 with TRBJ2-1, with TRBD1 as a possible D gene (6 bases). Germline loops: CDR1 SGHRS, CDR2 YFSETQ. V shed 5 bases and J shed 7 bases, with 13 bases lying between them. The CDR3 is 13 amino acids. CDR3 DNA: TGCGCCAGCAGAACAACAGGGTTGAATGAGCAGTTCTTC. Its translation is CASRTTGLNEQFF.

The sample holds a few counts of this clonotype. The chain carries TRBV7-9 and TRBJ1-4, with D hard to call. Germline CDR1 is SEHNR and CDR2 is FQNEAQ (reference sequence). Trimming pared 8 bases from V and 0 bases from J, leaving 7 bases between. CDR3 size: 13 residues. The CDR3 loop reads CASQIATNEKLFF. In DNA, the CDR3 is TGTGCCAGCCAAATTGCAACTAATGAAAAACTGTTTTTT.

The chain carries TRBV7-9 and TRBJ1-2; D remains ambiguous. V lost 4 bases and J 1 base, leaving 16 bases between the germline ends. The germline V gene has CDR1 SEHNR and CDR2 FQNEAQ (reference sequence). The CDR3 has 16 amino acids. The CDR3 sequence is CASSSPGGMSNYGYTF. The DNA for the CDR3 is TGTGCCAGCAGCTCCCCCGGAGGGATGAGTAACTATGGCTACACCTTC.

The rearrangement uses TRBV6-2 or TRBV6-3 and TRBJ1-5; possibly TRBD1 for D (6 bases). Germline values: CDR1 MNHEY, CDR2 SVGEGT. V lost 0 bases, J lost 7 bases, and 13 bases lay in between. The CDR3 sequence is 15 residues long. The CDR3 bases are TGTGCCAGCAGTTACTCAAGGGGGGCGGGACAGCCCCAGCATTTT. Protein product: CASSYSRGAGQPQHF.

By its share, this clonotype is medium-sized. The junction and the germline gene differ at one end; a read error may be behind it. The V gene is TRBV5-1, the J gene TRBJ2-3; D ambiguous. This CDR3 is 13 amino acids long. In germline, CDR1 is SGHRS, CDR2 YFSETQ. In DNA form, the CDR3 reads TGTGCCAGCAGCTTAGCTAGCACAGATACGCAGTATTTT. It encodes CASSLASTDTQYF.

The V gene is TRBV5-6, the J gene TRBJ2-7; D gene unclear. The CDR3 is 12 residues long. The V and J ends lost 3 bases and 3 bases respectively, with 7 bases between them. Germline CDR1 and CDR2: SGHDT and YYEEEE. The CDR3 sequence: CASSSGHYEQYV. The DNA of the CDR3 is TGTGCCAGCAGCTCGGGCCACTACGAGCAGTACGTC.

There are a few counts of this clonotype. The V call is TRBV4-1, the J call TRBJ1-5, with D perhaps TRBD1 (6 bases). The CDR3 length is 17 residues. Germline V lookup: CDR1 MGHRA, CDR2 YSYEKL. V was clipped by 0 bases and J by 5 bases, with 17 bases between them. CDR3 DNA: TGCGCCAGCAGCCAAGATCCCTACACAGGGATCTATCAGCCCCAGCATTTT. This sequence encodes CASSQDPYTGIYQPQHF.

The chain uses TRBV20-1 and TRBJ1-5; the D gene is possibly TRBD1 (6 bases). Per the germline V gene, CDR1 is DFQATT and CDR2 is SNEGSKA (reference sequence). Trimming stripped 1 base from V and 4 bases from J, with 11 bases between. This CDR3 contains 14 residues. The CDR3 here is CSARGGQFNQPQHF. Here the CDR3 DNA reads TGCAGTGCTAGAGGAGGACAGTTTAATCAGCCCCAGCATTTT.

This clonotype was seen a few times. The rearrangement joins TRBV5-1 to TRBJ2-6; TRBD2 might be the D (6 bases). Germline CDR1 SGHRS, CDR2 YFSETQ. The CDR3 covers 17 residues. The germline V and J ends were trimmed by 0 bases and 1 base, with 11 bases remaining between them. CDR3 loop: CASSLDGGWSGANVLTF. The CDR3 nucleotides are TGCGCCAGCAGCTTGGACGGGGGTTGGTCTGGGGCCAACGTCCTGACTTTC. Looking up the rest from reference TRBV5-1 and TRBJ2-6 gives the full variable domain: KAGVTQTPRYLIKTRGQQVTLSCSPISGHRSVSWYQQTPGQGLQFLFEYFSETQRNKGNFPGRFSGRQFSNSRSEMNVSTLELGDSALYLCASSLDGGWSGANVLTFGAGSRLTVL.

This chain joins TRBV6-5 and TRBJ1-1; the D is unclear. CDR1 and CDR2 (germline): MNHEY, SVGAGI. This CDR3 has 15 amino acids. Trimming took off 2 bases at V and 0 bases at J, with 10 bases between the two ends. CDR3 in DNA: TGTGCCAGCAGTTACGATTTCAGAATGAACACTGAAGCTTTCTTT. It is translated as CASSYDFRMNTEAFF.